What follows are 8 T cell receptor beta chains derived from one specimen sequenced in a study of shared clonotypes between healthy human individuals. Profiled with immunoSEQ multiplex PCR; TCRdb holds only in-frame clones, not every one. The data show 500,000 to 550,000 clones, around 96% seen once. The sample comprised naive CD4+ T cells sorted from blood. This sample's subset: CD45RA+ positively selected. These receptors came from a woman aged 30 to 39 in good health.

The V call is TRBV7-9, the J call TRBJ1-4, with D tentatively TRBD1 (5 bases). There are 15 residues in the CDR3. Trimming removed 4 bases at V and 11 bases at J, with 20 bases between. Germline V gene data show CDR1 as SEHNR and CDR2 as FQNEAQ (reference sequence). The CDR3: CASSSRGVAGWKLFF. CDR3 coding DNA: TGTGCCAGCAGCTCCCGGGGGGTTGCGGGTTGGAAACTGTTTTTT.

The chain is built from TRBV5-1 and TRBJ1-2, with D possibly being TRBD1 (5 bases). V lost 3 bases and J lost 4, with 19 bases in between. The CDR3 has 16 residues. Germline values: CDR1 SGHRS, CDR2 YFSETQ. CDR3 sequence: CASSSDGTGKGYGYTF. The CDR3 DNA reads TGCGCCAGCAGCTCGGACGGGACGGGGAAAGGCTATGGCTACACCTTC.

The V call is TRBV28, the J call TRBJ1-2, with 9 positions matching TRBD1. Trimming cost V 7 bases and J 4 bases; bases outside gene matches: 4. This CDR3 region has 13 residues. Germline-derived CDR1 and CDR2 are MDHEN and SYDVKM. CDR3 amino acids: CASTMDRGYGYTF. The CDR3 bases are TGTGCCAGCACCATGGACAGGGGCTATGGCTACACCTTC.

The chain combines TRBV7-3 with TRBJ1-5, with D tentatively TRBD1 (6 bases). The CDR3 is made up of 14 amino acids. Germline lookup yields CDR1 SGHTA and CDR2 FQGTGA. V dropped 4 bases and J dropped 7 bases, with 14 bases sitting between them. The CDR3 loop is CASSSGQPGQPQHF. DNA for the CDR3: TGTGCCAGCAGCTCAGGACAGCCAGGGCAGCCCCAGCATTTT.

The V and J genes are TRBV6-6 and TRBJ1-1, with D perhaps matching TRBD1 (6 bases). CDR3 length: 15 residues. Germline values: CDR1 MNHNY, CDR2 SVGAGI (reference sequence). V was pared by 7 bases and J by 2 bases, with 17 bases between. The CDR3 bases are TGTGCCAGCACTTCAGGTGGGGGCCGAAACACTGAAGCTTTCTTT. Translating it yields CASTSGGGRNTEAFF.

The gene calls are TRBV5-1 and TRBJ2-2; D unresolved. V lost 4 bases, J lost 3 bases, and 16 bases lay in between. The CDR3 runs 16 residues. Germline assignment: CDR1 SGHRS and CDR2 YFSETQ. This CDR3 reads CASSPRLSSDTGELFF. Here the CDR3 DNA reads TGCGCCAGCAGCCCCCGACTGAGCTCCGACACCGGGGAGCTGTTTTTT.

This rearrangement joins TRBV19 to TRBJ2-5; D is unresolved. The J call may be incorrect, as the DNA end agrees better with TRBJ2-7. Germline lookup yields CDR1 LNHDA and CDR2 SQIVND (reference sequence). The CDR3 consists of 12 residues. The CDR3 bases are TGTGCCAGACAGAAAAGCTCCTACGAGCAGTACTTC. It yields the protein CARQKSSYEQYF.

The V gene is TRBV21-1, the J gene TRBJ2-3; no DNA check was done on the table's D call, TRBD1. TRBV21-1 counts as a pseudogene. This CDR3 is built from 16 residues. The CDR3 sequence is CASSKAWLRHTDTQYF. The CDR3 DNA is TGTGCCAGCAGCAAAGCTTGGCTACGACACACAGATACGCAGTATTTT.